The clone carrying this T cell receptor (beta chain) appeared a few times. The primer mix had 60 Vbeta and 13 Jbeta primers. The protocol was immunoSEQ multiplex PCR, while the TCRdb copy is restricted to in-frame clones and leaves out a portion. The repertoire includes over 100,000 clones, approximately 76% of them detected once, and 7% to 9% sits in the top ten. The germline V gene has CDR1 SNHLY and CDR2 FYNNEI. The CDR3 is 15 residues long. V was clipped by 2 bases and J by 0 bases, with 7 bases between them. The sample is drawn from a study of cytomegalovirus exposure and HLA in healthy donors. Study-level information: Researchers previously reported finding some 110 million unique TCR beta sequences from roughly 200 million T cells.

The chain employs TRBV2 and TRBJ2-2; D is uncertain. This clonotype was obtained from a woman between 50 and 59 years old in good health and CMV-seropositive. Sequenced: PBMCs. For the CDR3, the DNA is TGTGCCAGCAGTGAATTCAGGTCGAACACCGGGGAGCTGTTTTTT. Protein product: CASSEFRSNTGELFF.